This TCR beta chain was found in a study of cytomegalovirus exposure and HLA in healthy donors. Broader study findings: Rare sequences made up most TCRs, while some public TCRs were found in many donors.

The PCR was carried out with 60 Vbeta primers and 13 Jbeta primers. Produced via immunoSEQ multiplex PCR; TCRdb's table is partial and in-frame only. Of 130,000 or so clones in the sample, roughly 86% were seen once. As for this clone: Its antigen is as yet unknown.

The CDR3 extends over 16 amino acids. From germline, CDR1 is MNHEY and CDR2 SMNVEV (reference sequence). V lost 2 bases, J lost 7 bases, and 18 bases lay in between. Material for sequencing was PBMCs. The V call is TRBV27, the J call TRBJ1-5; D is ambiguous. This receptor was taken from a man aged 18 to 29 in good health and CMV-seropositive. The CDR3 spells CASSLDGQLTRQPQHF. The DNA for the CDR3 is TGTGCCAGCAGTTTAGATGGGCAGCTGACTAGGCAGCCCCAGCATTTT.